The 31 T cell receptor beta chains below come from one sample, sequenced in a study of blood T cell repertoires in COVID-19. TCRdb's copy holds only in-frame clones and misses some; the assay was immunoSEQ multiplex PCR. The table lists hundreds of thousands of clones, approximately 88% of them singletons. The sequenced material came from peripheral blood. These receptors came from a woman aged 25 to 39 with COVID-19, enrolled during active disease.

This clone turned up a few times. The chain employs TRBV18 and TRBJ2-3; D not resolved. Trimming shortened V by 3 bases and J by 2 bases, and 9 bases separated the two germline ends. This CDR3 is built from 14 residues. Germline values: CDR1 KGHSH, CDR2 LQKENI. The CDR3 bases are TGTGCCAGCTCACCTAGTCTCAACACAGATACGCAGTATTTT. Translated: CASSPSLNTDTQYF.

The V gene is TRBV11-2, the J gene TRBJ2-2, with TRBD2 matching 10 bases. The germline V gene encodes CDR1 SGHAT and CDR2 FQNNGV. The CDR3 sequence is 18 residues long. The V segment lost 2 bases and the J segment 7 bases; nucleotides outside the gene matches: 13. This CDR3 is CASSLFRTAGGPNGELFF. Written as DNA, the CDR3 is TGTGCCAGCAGCTTATTCAGAACAGCGGGAGGGCCTAACGGGGAGCTGTTTTTT.

The chain joins TRBV5-1 to TRBJ2-7; TRBD2 aligns across 11 bases. Germline CDR1 SGHRS, CDR2 YFSETQ. The length of the CDR3 is 15 residues. The V segment lost 4 bases and the J segment 2 bases; nucleotides outside the gene matches: 5. The CDR3 sequence is CASSTLTSGAYEQYF. In DNA, the CDR3 is TGCGCCAGCAGCACCCTGACTAGCGGGGCCTACGAGCAGTACTTC.

The chain combines TRBV5-4 with TRBJ1-5, with D tentatively TRBD1 (5 bases). Germline values: CDR1 SGHNT, CDR2 YYREEE (reference sequence). This CDR3 comprises 14 residues. Trimming removed 4 bases from V and 3 bases from J, with 11 bases in between. CDR3 bases: TGTGCCAGCAGCCGGGGGGGGTACAATCAGCCCCAGCATTTT. Its protein is CASSRGGYNQPQHF. The full variable domain, rest sourced from reference TRBV5-4 and TRBJ1-5, is ETGVTQSPTHLIKTRGQQVTLRCSSQSGHNTVSWYQQALGQGPQFIFQYYREEENGRGNFPPRFSGLQFPNYSSELNVNALELDDSALYLCASSRGGYNQPQHFGDGTRLSIL.

This chain joins TRBV6-4 and TRBJ2-7; 11 bases are shared with TRBD2. With 3 bases clipped from V and 1 base from J, the junction kept 8 bases outside the gene matches. The CDR3 runs 17 residues. Germline V gene sequence: CDR1 MRHNA, CDR2 SNTAGT. CDR3: CASSEFQGLAVSYEQYV. The CDR3 DNA sequence: TGTGCCAGCAGTGAGTTCCAGGGACTAGCGGTGTCCTACGAGCAGTACGTC.

This chain joins TRBV11-2 and TRBJ2-4, with 11 nucleotides matching TRBD2. The V and J ends lost 1 base and 1 base, in that order; junction bases with no gene match: 9. Germline V gene sequence: CDR1 SGHAT, CDR2 FQNNGV. There are 19 residues in the CDR3. The CDR3 sequence is CASSLVGLAAGWAKNIQYF. CDR3 bases: TGTGCCAGCAGCTTAGTGGGACTAGCGGCGGGGTGGGCCAAAAACATTCAGTACTTC.

V and J are TRBV12-3 or TRBV12-4 and TRBJ2-3; unclear D gene. The CDR3 is 12 residues long. V was trimmed by 6 bases and J by 8 bases, leaving 12 bases between them. The CDR3 nucleotides are TGTGCCAGCAGCGGGTCCGGCGGTACGCAGTATTTT. Translated: CASSGSGGTQYF.

This chain connects TRBV29-1 to TRBJ2-2; 7 bases agree with TRBD2. Germline V gives CDR1 SQVTM, CDR2 ANQGSEA. Trimming at V came to 3 bases and at J to 4 bases, leaving 5 bases not matched to a gene. The CDR3 loop spans 14 amino acids. The DNA of the CDR3 is TGCAGCGTTGACGGGGGGACGGGCACCGGGGAGCTGTTTTTT. It translates to CSVDGGTGTGELFF.

The chain has TRBV6-1 and TRBJ2-3; the D gene is possibly TRBD2 (5 bases). CDR1 and CDR2 from the germline V gene are MNHNS and SASEGT. Trimming left V 3 bases short and J 2 bases short, with 12 bases between. This CDR3 is built from 15 residues. The CDR3 DNA reads TGTGCCAGCAGTGACAGTGGACTCTTCACAGATACGCAGTATTTT. Amino acid sequence: CASSDSGLFTDTQYF.

This clone occurred once. The chain combines TRBV10-3 with TRBJ1-1; a possible D gene is TRBD1 (5 bases). Germline V gene sequence: CDR1 ENHRY, CDR2 SYGVKD. The CDR3 totals 14 residues. Trimming left V 2 bases short and J 4 bases short, with 11 bases between. This chain's CDR3 is CAISEGPGGTEAFF. CDR3 DNA sequence: TGTGCCATCAGTGAGGGCCCCGGGGGCACTGAAGCTTTCTTT.

This chain connects TRBV4-1 to TRBJ2-3; D perhaps matches TRBD2 (6 bases). Germline V gives CDR1 MGHRA, CDR2 YSYEKL. The ends were cut back, 4 bases at V and 0 bases at J, with 14 bases in the middle. The CDR3 spans 16 residues. In nucleotides, the CDR3 is TGCGCCAGCAGCCCGAGGGGCGGGGATAGCACAGATACGCAGTATTTT. Protein product: CASSPRGGDSTDTQYF.

The genes are TRBV4-1 and TRBJ2-1, with 7 bases aligning to TRBD1. Losses at the gene ends were 2 bases for V and 2 bases for J; bases not matched to a gene: 6. From germline, CDR1 is MGHRA and CDR2 YSYEKL. CDR3 length: 16 residues. The CDR3 DNA sequence: TGCGCCAGCAGCCAACCGGGACAGAGGACCTACAATGAGCAGTTCTTC. It is translated as CASSQPGQRTYNEQFF.

This clone was seen a single time. The chain links TRBV10-3 to TRBJ2-7; 10 bases match TRBD1. Trimming removed 2 bases from V and 3 bases from J; junction bases left unmatched: 4. CDR3 length equals 15 residues. Germline assignment: CDR1 ENHRY and CDR2 SYGVKD. CDR3 DNA sequence: TGTGCCATCAGTGAGGCAGGGACAGGGGTCTACGAGCAGTACGTC. Its translation: CAISEAGTGVYEQYV.

DNA of the CDR3: TGCGCCAGCAGCCAAGACCAGCGGGGGGGCCAAGAGACCCAGTACTTC. This gives the protein CASSQDQRGGQETQYF. The gene calls are TRBV4-3 and TRBJ2-5; 10 bases are shared with TRBD2. Looked up from germline, CDR1 is LGHNA and CDR2 is YSLEER. The V gene end was trimmed by 0 bases and the J gene end by 1 base; junction bases not matched to a gene: 2. The CDR3 is made up of 16 amino acids.

The genes are TRBV6-1 and TRBJ2-7; TRBD2 matches 8 bases. This CDR3 is 15 amino acids long. Germline V gives CDR1 MNHNS, CDR2 SASEGT. Trimming at V came to 2 bases and at J to 5 bases, leaving 8 bases not matched to a gene. The CDR3 DNA reads as TGTGCCAGCAGTGAACGGTCGGGGGGGCGCCACGAGCAGTACTTC. This gives the protein CASSERSGGRHEQYF.

The chain uses TRBV11-2 and TRBJ2-7; perhaps TRBD1 as D (6 bases). The ends were cut back, 9 bases at V and 4 bases at J, with 19 bases in the middle. The CDR3 runs to 14 residues. The V gene's germline CDR1 is SGHAT and CDR2 FQNNGV. The CDR3 loop is CASKGLRGTYEQYV. The CDR3 DNA sequence: TGTGCCAGTAAGGGGCTCAGGGGTACGTACGAGCAGTACGTC.

In its sample, this clone was seen a few times. This CDR3 is CASSPSPLGVTYEQYV. The CDR3 nucleotides are TGTGCCAGCTCACCAAGTCCCTTAGGGGTCACCTACGAGCAGTACGTC. This chain connects TRBV18 to TRBJ2-7, with D tentatively TRBD1 (5 bases). Trimming removed 2 bases from V and 2 bases from J, with 16 bases in between. Looked up from germline, CDR1 is KGHSH and CDR2 is LQKENI. This CDR3 spans 16 amino acids.

The J gene is TRBJ1-1, the V gene TRBV30, with unresolved D. The CDR3 sequence is 13 residues long. CDR1 is GTSNPN, CDR2 SVGIG, per germline (reference sequence). V was clipped by 3 bases and J by 1 base, with 9 bases between them. The CDR3 loop is CAWRNRENTEAFF. The CDR3 DNA is TGTGCCTGGAGAAACAGAGAGAACACTGAAGCTTTCTTT.

This chain uses TRBV27 with TRBJ2-2; 9 bases agree with TRBD2. Germline V gives CDR1 MNHEY, CDR2 SMNVEV (reference sequence). This CDR3 spans 17 amino acids. The trim removed 6 bases at V and 1 base at J, leaving 9 bases unmatched. The CDR3 spells CASSFGQLAGNTGELFF. DNA of the CDR3: TGTGCCAGCAGCTTCGGGCAACTAGCGGGGAACACCGGGGAGCTGTTTTTT.

This clone was seen a handful of times. The chain has TRBV30 and TRBJ2-3, with a weak D call TRBD1 (5 bases). Germline assignment: CDR1 GTSNPN and CDR2 SVGIG (reference sequence). The CDR3 length is 13 residues. The V and J ends lost 1 base and 4 bases respectively, with 9 bases between them. The CDR3 nucleotides are TGTGCCTGGAGTGCCATAGGGGCAGATACGCAGTATTTT. Protein product: CAWSAIGADTQYF. The variable domain in full, completed from reference TRBV30 and TRBJ2-3, reads SQTIHQWPATLVQPVGSPLSLECTVEGTSNPNLYWYRQAAGRGLQLLFYSVGIGQISSEVPQNLSASRPQDRQFILSSKKLLLSDSGFYLCAWSAIGADTQYFGPGTRLTVL.

The rearrangement joins TRBV10-1 to TRBJ2-3; D not certain. Deletions cut 6 bases from V and 0 bases from J, with 13 bases between. The CDR3 consists of 15 residues. Germline V gene data show CDR1 as WNHNN and CDR2 as SYGVQD (reference sequence). DNA for the CDR3: TGCGCCAGCAGCCCGCGTCGCCCGAGCACAGATACGCAGTATTTT. This translates into CASSPRRPSTDTQYF.

This sequence joins TRBV27 and TRBJ2-2; 7 nucleotides align to TRBD1. The CDR3 has 16 residues. Per the germline V gene, CDR1 is MNHEY and CDR2 is SMNVEV (reference sequence). The V and J ends lost 7 bases and 3 bases, in that order; junction bases with no gene match: 11. CDR3 nucleotides: TGTGCCAGCATCGACAGGGTAGGATTTGACACCGGGGAGCTGTTTTTT. Translation: CASIDRVGFDTGELFF.

This rearrangement joins TRBV15 to TRBJ2-5; D perhaps matches TRBD2 (6 bases). Germline-derived CDR1 and CDR2 are LNHNV and YYDKDF (reference sequence). The CDR3 loop spans 14 amino acids. The ends were cut back, 5 bases at V and 3 bases at J, with 13 bases in the middle. CDR3 protein: CATSGWDSEETQYF. For the CDR3, the DNA is TGTGCCACCAGCGGGTGGGACTCCGAAGAGACCCAGTACTTC.

The chain links TRBV6-2 or TRBV6-3 to TRBJ2-7, with 10 bases fitting TRBD1. V lost 4 bases, J lost 4 bases, and 4 bases stayed unmatched. The CDR3 totals 14 residues. Germline V gene data show CDR1 as MNHEY and CDR2 as SVGEGT. The CDR3 protein is CASSSSDRGYEQYF. The CDR3 DNA sequence: TGTGCCAGCAGTTCCTCGGACAGGGGGTACGAGCAGTACTTC.

This clone was seen a single time. This chain links TRBV11-3 with TRBJ2-5, with D perhaps TRBD1 (6 bases). The CDR3 is made up of 14 amino acids. The V end lost 4 bases, the J end lost 4 bases, and 13 bases lay between the germline ends. Per the germline V gene, CDR1 is SGHNT and CDR2 is YENEEA. CDR3 region: CASSSNRESETQYF. The DNA for the CDR3 is TGTGCCAGCAGCTCAAACAGGGAATCAGAGACCCAGTACTTC.

This chain links TRBV6-2 or TRBV6-3 with TRBJ2-2, with D perhaps matching TRBD2 (6 bases). Germline V lookup: CDR1 MNHEY, CDR2 SVGEGT. This CDR3 has 15 residues. V was trimmed by 4 bases and J by 1 base, leaving 10 bases between them. As DNA, the CDR3 is TGTGCCAGCAGTTTTCGGGGGAGGAACACCGGGGAGCTGTTTTTT. Residues: CASSFRGRNTGELFF.

In DNA, the CDR3 is TGTGCCAGCAGCACTCCATGGACAGGTCCCCAAGAGACCCAGTACTTC. Amino acids: CASSTPWTGPQETQYF. This rearrangement joins TRBV21-1 to TRBJ2-5; no DNA check was done on the table's D call, TRBD1. TRBV21-1 is labeled a pseudogene. The CDR3 has 16 residues.

The V gene is TRBV3-1 (or the pseudogene TRBV3-2), the J gene TRBJ2-7; no reliable D call. Trimming left V 1 base short and J 12 bases short, with 13 bases between. The CDR3 sequence is 12 residues long. Germline CDR1 is LGHDT and CDR2 is YNNKEL (reference sequence). DNA for the CDR3: TGTGCCAGCAGCCAAGTCCCTCTCAACAGGTACGTC. Its protein product is CASSQVPLNRYV.

The gene calls are TRBV18 and TRBJ2-7; weak D call: TRBD2 (6 bases). The germline V gene encodes CDR1 KGHSH and CDR2 LQKENI. The CDR3 consists of 16 residues. Trimming removed 1 base from V and 4 bases from J, with 17 bases in between. This chain's CDR3 is CASSPRTAGSGYEQYF. The CDR3 DNA sequence: TGTGCCAGCTCACCACGGACTGCCGGGAGCGGGTACGAGCAGTACTTC.

The chain has TRBV2 and TRBJ2-5; 12 nucleotides agree with TRBD2. V shed 6 bases, J shed 5 bases, and the junction held 10 bases outside the gene matches. CDR1 and CDR2 from the germline V gene are SNHLY and FYNNEI. The length of the CDR3 is 16 residues. In DNA, the CDR3 is TGTGCCAGCAGCGGCCCCTGGACTAGCGGGGACGAGACCCAGTACTTC. This gives the protein CASSGPWTSGDETQYF.

This chain joins TRBV7-6 and TRBJ1-2, with a possible D match to TRBD1 (6 bases). Germline lookup yields CDR1 SGHVS and CDR2 FNYEAQ. CDR3 length equals 16 residues. V lost 4 bases, J lost 4 bases, and 19 bases lay in between. The CDR3: CASSSSGGGSFYGYTF. CDR3 in DNA: TGTGCCAGCAGCTCAAGTGGGGGGGGCTCTTTCTATGGCTACACCTTC. Full variable domain (remainder filled in from reference TRBV7-6 and TRBJ1-2): GAGVSQSPRYKVTKRGQDVALRCDPISGHVSLYWYRQALGQGPEFLTYFNYEAQQDKSGLPNDRFSAERPEGSISTLTIQRTEQRDSAMYRCASSSSGGGSFYGYTFGSGTRLTVV.